The 14 T cell receptor beta chains below all came from one sample that was sequenced in a study of shared clonotypes between healthy human individuals. Clones were read by immunoSEQ multiplex PCR, and TCRdb kept only the in-frame ones, dropping some. Of millions of clones detected, approximately 93% appear once; the ten largest clones hold about 0.39%. The sequenced sample consisted of naive CD4+ T cells from PBMCs. Subset here: CD45RA+ positively selected. All receptors derive from a young man in good health. Some clones in this sample may be carry-over from other donors' samples.

The gene calls are TRBV5-1 and TRBJ2-3; tentatively, D is TRBD2 (6 bases). Germline V gene data show CDR1 as SGHRS and CDR2 as YFSETQ. The CDR3 has 13 amino acids. The germline V and J ends were trimmed by 4 bases and 6 bases, with 12 bases remaining between them. The CDR3, as DNA: TGCGCCAGCAGCGGAGCGGGTCCCGATACGCAGTATTTT. It encodes CASSGAGPDTQYF.

A word on this clone: The sample has other DNA sequences that encode this CDR3 too. V usage is TRBV5-1 and J usage is TRBJ2-7; TRBD1 matches at 7 bases. Germline loops: CDR1 SGHRS, CDR2 YFSETQ. This CDR3 comprises 15 residues. V was pared by 0 bases and J by 1 base, with 4 bases of the junction left unmatched. The CDR3 spells CASSLGGTASYEQYF. DNA for the CDR3: TGCGCCAGCAGCTTGGGAGGGACAGCTTCCTACGAGCAGTACTTC. Combining the CDR3 with reference TRBV5-1 and TRBJ2-7 gives the whole variable domain KAGVTQTPRYLIKTRGQQVTLSCSPISGHRSVSWYQQTPGQGLQFLFEYFSETQRNKGNFPGRFSGRQFSNSRSEMNVSTLELGDSALYLCASSLGGTASYEQYFGPGTRLTVT.

This clone showed up just once. The J gene is TRBJ2-1, the V gene TRBV5-6; possibly TRBD1 or TRBD2 for D (7 bases each). The germline CDR1 and CDR2 sequences are SGHDT and YYEEEE. The CDR3 has 13 amino acids. V lost 4 bases and J lost 11, with 16 bases in between. CDR3 residues: CASSRTRRGQQFF. Here the CDR3 DNA reads TGTGCCAGCAGCAGGACTAGAAGGGGGCAGCAGTTCTTC.

J is TRBJ2-1 and V is TRBV10-3; D is perhaps TRBD2 (6 bases). The CDR3 length is 15 residues. Trimming took off 6 bases at V and 0 bases at J, with 12 bases between the two ends. The germline gives CDR1 ENHRY, CDR2 SYGVKD. The chain's CDR3 is CAIRSVTSSYNEQFF. CDR3 nucleotides: TGTGCCATCAGATCCGTGACTAGCTCCTACAATGAGCAGTTCTTC.

In DNA, the CDR3 is TGTGCCAGCAGCCAAGAATGGGCTAGCGGCTACGAGCAGTACTTC. It specifies CASSQEWASGYEQYF. The chain carries TRBV14 and TRBJ2-7; 7 bases match TRBD2. Trimming cost V 0 bases and J 3 bases; bases outside gene matches: 5. The germline gives CDR1 SGHDN, CDR2 FVKESK. The CDR3 spans 15 residues. The full variable domain, completed using reference TRBV14 and TRBJ2-7, is EAGVTQFPSHSVIEKGQTVTLRCDPISGHDNLYWYRRVMGKEIKFLLHFVKESKQDESGMPNNRFLAERTGGTYSTLKVQPAELEDSGVYFCASSQEWASGYEQYFGPGTRLTVT.

The rearrangement links TRBV29-1 to TRBJ2-3; D unresolved. This CDR3 spans 12 amino acids. V was clipped by 7 bases and J by 1 base, with 9 bases between them. The germline gives CDR1 SQVTM, CDR2 ANQGSEA. CDR3 loop: CSAASGTDTQYF. DNA of the CDR3: TGCAGCGCAGCGAGTGGCACAGATACGCAGTATTTT.

The chain joins TRBV5-8 to TRBJ1-1; D gene uncertain. The CDR3 length is 14 residues. The ends were cut back, 1 base at V and 1 base at J, with 8 bases in the middle. Per the germline V gene, CDR1 is SGHTS and CDR2 is YDEGEE. CDR3 bases: TGTGCCAGCAGCTTGTACCACGGGAACACTGAAGCTTTCTTT. The encoded protein is CASSLYHGNTEAFF.

In this sample, this clone turned up once. This rearrangement joins TRBV6-5 to TRBJ2-7; D unresolved. Trimming took off 2 bases at V and 0 bases at J, with 8 bases between the two ends. The CDR3 extends over 14 amino acids. Germline V gene data show CDR1 as MNHEY and CDR2 as SVGAGI. CDR3 region: CASSYGKSSYEQYF. DNA of the CDR3: TGTGCCAGCAGTTACGGGAAAAGCTCCTACGAGCAGTACTTC.

This clone was recorded once. The chain has TRBV18 and TRBJ2-5, with TRBD1 matching 7 bases. Germline assignment: CDR1 KGHSH and CDR2 LQKENI. V dropped 3 bases and J dropped 3; count of bases not matched to a gene: 16. There are 18 residues in the CDR3. Here the CDR3 reads CASSPTLGQDSLEETQYF. Here the CDR3 DNA reads TGTGCCAGCTCACCGACTTTAGGACAGGACTCGCTTGAAGAGACCCAGTACTTC. Supplemented by reference TRBV18 and TRBJ2-5, the full variable domain reads NAGVMQNPRHLVRRRGQEARLRCSPMKGHSHVYWYRQLPEEGLKFMVYLQKENIIDESGMPKERFSAEFPKEGPSILRIQQVVRGDSAAYFCASSPTLGQDSLEETQYFGPGTRLLVL.

With regard to this clone: The same CDR3 can be traced to other DNA sequences in this sample. The CDR3 protein is CASRDSTDTQYF. The CDR3 nucleotides are TGTGCCAGCCGGGACAGCACAGATACGCAGTATTTT. This chain connects TRBV6-5 to TRBJ2-3; D tentatively fits TRBD1 or TRBD2 (5 bases each). Trimming took 8 bases from V and 0 from J, leaving 6 bases between them. Germline CDR1 reads MNHEY; CDR2 reads SVGAGI. The CDR3 sequence is 12 residues long.

The chain couples TRBV6-5 to TRBJ2-7, with 8 positions matching TRBD1. Germline V lookup: CDR1 MNHEY, CDR2 SVGAGI. Trimming took 6 bases from V and 2 from J; bases not matched to a gene: 6. This CDR3 contains 14 residues. The DNA for the CDR3 is TGTGCCAGCAGCAGACAGGGGATAACCTACGAGCAGTACTTC. As protein: CASSRQGITYEQYF.

About this clone: Other DNA sequences in this sample translate to the same CDR3. V is TRBV7-7 and J is TRBJ2-3; 7 bases match TRBD1. The ends lost 5 bases at V and 1 base at J; junction bases unmatched: 3. This CDR3 contains 14 residues. The germline CDR1 and CDR2 sequences are SSHAT and FNYEAQ (reference sequence). The CDR3 reads CASSRGQGTDTQYF. In nucleotides, the CDR3 is TGTGCCAGCAGCCGAGGACAGGGCACAGATACGCAGTATTTT.

The CDR3 loop is CSATGQRGYTF. CDR3 nucleotides: TGCAGTGCTACAGGGCAGAGGGGCTACACCTTC. The rearrangement links TRBV20-1 to TRBJ1-2; possibly TRBD1 for D (5 bases). V lost 4 bases and J 8 bases, leaving 11 bases between the germline ends. The CDR3 is 11 amino acids. The germline V gene has CDR1 DFQATT and CDR2 SNEGSKA (reference sequence).

This clone was recorded once. The chain joins TRBV19 to TRBJ2-1; TRBD2 matches at 8 bases. The CDR3 is made up of 16 amino acids. Per the germline V gene, CDR1 is LNHDA and CDR2 is SQIVND (reference sequence). Losses at the gene ends were 6 bases for V and 0 bases for J; bases not matched to a gene: 7. The CDR3 DNA is TGTGCCAGTAGCCGAGACGGGACTAGCTCCTACAATGAGCAGTTCTTC. This translates into CASSRDGTSSYNEQFF.